The rows below give T cell receptor beta chains drawn from one sample of a study of blood T cell repertoires in COVID-19. Clones were read by immunoSEQ multiplex PCR, and TCRdb kept only the in-frame ones, dropping some. The sample comprises a few hundred thousand clones, 88% of which are singletons, and around 0.7% rests with the top ten. Sample: peripheral blood. The receptors derive from a human donor in a cohort sampled during active COVID-19. CDR3s include the opening cysteine and the closing phenylalanine or tryptophan. Fields, in order: V gene, J gene, clone size, D gene, CDR3 DNA, CDR3 protein. D genes are given only for firm matches. Where a row states a size, it is once, few, many or the class of an expanded clone; other rows omit it.

TRBV27	TRBJ2-7	.	TRBD2	TGTGCCAGCAGTCCTCTAGCGGGAGGGCCCCACGAGCAGTACTTC	CASSPLAGGPHEQYF
TRBV6-4	TRBJ1-6	.	.	TGTGCCAGCAGTGACTCGATAACTGGTAATTCACCCCTCCACTTT	CASSDSITGNSPLHF
TRBV28	TRBJ2-3	.	.	TGTGCCAGCATGAAGGCAGGGTCAGATACGCAGTATTTT	CASMKAGSDTQYF
TRBV10-3	TRBJ1-4	.	.	TGTGCCATCAGTCGCGCAGGGGTTAATGAAAAACTGTTTTTT	CAISRAGVNEKLFF
TRBV27	TRBJ2-7	.	.	TGTGCCAGCAGTTTATTCGGCGGTGTGAGCTCCTACGAGCAGTACTTC	CASSLFGGVSSYEQYF
TRBV6-2/TRBV6-3	TRBJ2-7	few	.	TGTGCCAGCAGTAACGGAGTCCTCTCCTTC	CASSNGVLSF
TRBV7-2	TRBJ2-7	.	.	TGTGCCAGCAGCTTAGTCGGGGGAACACAATACGAGCAGTACTTC	CASSLVGGTQYEQYF
TRBV18	TRBJ2-1	.	TRBD2	TGTGCCAGCTCACCACCTAGCGGGAGTAGGGAGCAGTTCTTC	CASSPPSGSREQFF
TRBV6-2/TRBV6-3	TRBJ1-5	.	.	TGTGCCAGCAGTTACGGGGGGATCAGTCAGCCCCAGCATTTT	CASSYGGISQPQHF
TRBV19	TRBJ1-4	.	TRBD1	TGTGCCAGTAGTGCGACAGGGGAGGCTGAAAAACTGTTTTTT	CASSATGEAEKLFF
TRBV18	TRBJ1-1	few	.	TGTGCCAGCTCACCGAGGGACACCGGGCAGGGCACTGAAGCTTTCTTT	CASSPRDTGQGTEAFF
TRBV7-2	TRBJ1-2	.	.	TGTGCCAGCAGCTCCATTCCCCGATGGAGCAGCCGAACCGGCTACACCTTC	CASSSIPRWSSRTGYTF
TRBV14	TRBJ2-7	.	.	TGTGCCAGCAGCTTGCAGGGAGGCGAGCAGTACTTC	CASSLQGGEQYF
TRBV7-9	TRBJ2-7	.	.	TGTGCCAGCAGCCTCAGCTACGAGCAGTACTTC	CASSLSYEQYF
TRBV2	TRBJ1-2	.	.	TGTGCCAGCAGTGAAGCCCGGAGTGAGAGCTACACCTTC	CASSEARSESYTF
TRBV29-1	TRBJ2-7	.	.	TGCAGCGTTGAAGACAGGCCGAGCTCCTACGAGCAGTACTTC	CSVEDRPSSYEQYF
TRBV9	TRBJ1-2	.	TRBD1	TGTGCCAGCAGCGCCAGTTCGGGACAGGGACACTATGGCTACACCTTC	CASSASSGQGHYGYTF
TRBV4-3	TRBJ1-6	.	.	TGCGCCAGCAGCCAAGAGAGCCGAAATTCACCCCTCCACTTT	CASSQESRNSPLHF
TRBV15	TRBJ1-2	.	.	TGTGCCACCAGCACTCCATTCAGGGGAGGGTATGGCTACACCTTC	CATSTPFRGGYGYTF
TRBV4-2	TRBJ2-1	.	TRBD2	TGTGCCAGCAGCCAAGTGCTAGCGGGAGGGGATAACAGTGAGCAGTTCTTC	CASSQVLAGGDNSEQFF
TRBV5-1	TRBJ1-2	.	TRBD1	TGCGCCAGCAGGTTTGCCTACAGGGGGCTTAACTATGGCTACACCTTC	CASRFAYRGLNYGYTF
TRBV5-8	TRBJ2-7	.	TRBD2	TGTGCCAGCAGCCCCCGGGGGCTAGCGGGGATTAACTACGAGCAGTACTTC	CASSPRGLAGINYEQYF
TRBV2	TRBJ1-2	.	.	TGTGCCAGCAGTGTGGACAGTTCTCTTAACTATGGCTACACCTTC	CASSVDSSLNYGYTF
TRBV10-3	TRBJ1-6	once	.	TGTGCCATCAGTGAGGAACCAGCGAATTCACCCCTCCACTTT	CAISEEPANSPLHF
TRBV19	TRBJ1-1	.	.	TGTGCCAGTAGTATAGGGAACAGGATAATGAACACTGAAGCTTTCTTT	CASSIGNRIMNTEAFF
TRBV18	TRBJ1-1	.	.	TGTGCCAGCTCCCGCGACAGGCGGAACACTGAAGCTTTCTTT	CASSRDRRNTEAFF
TRBV5-4	TRBJ1-4	.	TRBD1	TGTGCCAGCAGTCCTACAGGGGGCCCAACTAATGAAAAACTGTTTTTT	CASSPTGGPTNEKLFF
TRBV5-4	TRBJ2-3	.	.	TGTGCCAGCAGGGCGGGACTAGATACGCAGTATTTT	CASRAGLDTQYF
TRBV10-3	TRBJ1-3	.	TRBD1	TGTGCCATCAGTGAGTCGTGGGGACAGGGTCGCGGAAACACCATATATTTT	CAISESWGQGRGNTIYF
TRBV19	TRBJ1-2	.	.	TGTGCCAGTAGCAACGGACATCCGCTTAGAGTTAACTATGGCTACACCTTC	CASSNGHPLRVNYGYTF
TRBV18	TRBJ2-7	few	TRBD1	TGTGCCAGCTGGGACAGGGGTATCGAGCAGTACTTC	CASWDRGIEQYF
TRBV28	TRBJ2-5	.	.	TGTGCCAGCAGTTTAAGCCGGAGTGCTAGCGCCCAAGAGACCCAGTACTTC	CASSLSRSASAQETQYF
TRBV28	TRBJ2-7	.	.	TGTGCCAGCAGTTTTTCAATTAGCTCCTACGAGCAGTACTTC	CASSFSISSYEQYF
TRBV7-3	TRBJ2-2	.	TRBD1	TGTGCCAGCAGCTCCCGACAGGGGATCACCGGGGAGCTGTTTTTT	CASSSRQGITGELFF
TRBV29-1	TRBJ1-1	once	TRBD1	TGCAGCGTTGCAGGGGGCAAGGGGGGCACTGAAGCTTTCTTT	CSVAGGKGGTEAFF
TRBV24-1	TRBJ1-2	.	.	TGTGCCACCAGTGATTTTGACAGCCGAGGCTACACCTTC	CATSDFDSRGYTF
TRBV7-2	TRBJ1-2	.	TRBD1	TGTGCCAGCAGCTTAAGGGCGACAGGGGGCGGCCTCTATGGCTACACCTTC	CASSLRATGGGLYGYTF
TRBV19	TRBJ1-1	.	TRBD1	TGTGCCAGTAGCAGACAGGGGGCGGCTGAAGCTTTCTTT	CASSRQGAAEAFF
TRBV4-1	TRBJ2-3	.	.	TGCGCCAGCAGCCCCCCTCTGGCGGGGTTAGATACGCAGTATTTT	CASSPPLAGLDTQYF
TRBV27	TRBJ2-7	.	.	TGTGCCAGCAGTTTATCTACGGGGGAGCAGTACTTC	CASSLSTGEQYF
TRBV5-4	TRBJ2-7	.	TRBD1	TGTGCCAGCAGCTTACAGGGGAAGTCCTACGAGCAGTACTTC	CASSLQGKSYEQYF
TRBV6-5	TRBJ1-1	few	.	TGTGCCAGCTTCCGGGGTCTGAACACTGAAGCTTTCTTT	CASFRGLNTEAFF
TRBV6-1	TRBJ2-7	.	.	TGTGCCAGCAGTGACCGGGGGGCCCTCTACGAGCAGTACTTC	CASSDRGALYEQYF
TRBV4-2	TRBJ2-3	.	TRBD2	TGTGCCAGCAGCCCTCAGACTAGCGGGGTCCCTGATACGCAGTATTTT	CASSPQTSGVPDTQYF
TRBV20-1	TRBJ1-6	.	TRBD1	TGCAGCAGGGGGTCGAATTCACCCCTCCACTTT	CSRGSNSPLHF
TRBV28	TRBJ2-3	.	TRBD2	TGTGCCAGCAGTTACTCGGGACTAGCGGGAGGACGGTTCACATATACGCAGTATTTT	CASSYSGLAGGRFTYTQYF
TRBV4-3	TRBJ1-1	.	.	TGCGCCAGCAGCCACTATGTTGGGGTGAGGGACACTGAAGCTTTCTTT	CASSHYVGVRDTEAFF
TRBV7-2	TRBJ2-2	.	TRBD1	TGTGCCAGCAGCTTATTCCAGGGGGCTGCTGGCGGGGAGCTGTTTTTT	CASSLFQGAAGGELFF
TRBV19	TRBJ1-5	.	.	TGTGCCAGTACCCAAATCCCCTCCGGGGTCAGCAATCAGCCCCAGCATTTT	CASTQIPSGVSNQPQHF
TRBV10-1	TRBJ1-2	few	TRBD1	TGCGCCAGCAGTGACGACAGGGGATCTTACGGCTACACCTTC	CASSDDRGSYGYTF
TRBV7-7	TRBJ2-3	.	.	TGTGCCAGCAGCTTAGTAGGGGGGGACGCAGATACGCAGTATTTT	CASSLVGGDADTQYF
TRBV28	TRBJ2-3	once	TRBD1	TGTGCCAGCAGGCCGGGACAGGGATTAGATACGCAGTATTTT	CASRPGQGLDTQYF
TRBV7-2	TRBJ1-1	.	.	TGTGCCAGCAGCTCGCAAGTCAGGGCGGGAAACACTGAAGCTTTCTTT	CASSSQVRAGNTEAFF
TRBV7-9	TRBJ1-2	.	.	TGTGCCAGCAGCTCCCAGGGGAACTATGGCTACACCTTC	CASSSQGNYGYTF
TRBV5-4	TRBJ2-7	.	.	TGTGCCAGCAGCTTGGACTTAGAAAGCTACGAGCAGTACTTC	CASSLDLESYEQYF